This entry features one TCR beta chain sequence. No antigen is known for it. A multiplex PCR was run with 60 Vbeta primers and 13 Jbeta primers. Here immunoSEQ multiplex PCR was the method, and the copy in TCRdb shows in-frame clones only, minus some. The profile shows roughly 100,000 clones, over 80% of them singletons. The sample belongs to a study of cytomegalovirus exposure and HLA in healthy donors. Study-wide results and limits: CMV antigen specificity of a few CMV-associated chains was confirmed in vitro. Rare TCR sequences predominated, though certain public TCRs were found in many donors. Earlier analysis yielded a pattern in which most TCR beta V segments were productive about 90% or about 30% of the time.

This TCR was recovered from a man aged 30-40 years in good health and CMV-seropositive. Sequencing used PBMCs.

CDR3 residues: CASSYGRRTYNEQFF. CDR3 nucleotide sequence: TGTGCCAGCAGCTATGGACGGCGGACTTACAATGAGCAGTTCTTC. V and J are TRBV5-6 and TRBJ2-1; tentative D call: TRBD2 (5 bases). The germline V and J ends were trimmed by 3 bases and 4 bases, with 14 bases remaining between them. Per germline, CDR1 SGHDT and CDR2 YYEEEE. The length of the CDR3 is 15 residues.